This T cell receptor beta chain was documented in a study of blood T cell repertoires in COVID-19 (dated by TCRdb to 2020 to 2021). In the study overall: Collaborator samples came from the United States, Italy and Spain and covered acute and convalescent phases of COVID-19. The material from the prospective study consisted of cDNA or gDNA derived from T cells, B-cell-depleted T cells, or PBMCs. The dataset comprised deeply sampled blood TCRbeta repertoires from subjects exposed to, actively infected with, or recovered from COVID-19. The repertoires were released in a freely available public database intended as a resource for research on the immune response to SARS-CoV-2. The samples were drawn from the first 160 participants of the ongoing ImmuneRACE study and from more than 1,000 subjects provided by 6 global collaborators. Nearly every sample came with metadata listing a de-identified subject ID, COVID-19 status, age in years and sex. Where available, HLA class I and class II types were taken from metadata supplied by the sample provider and were not determined by assay-based typing.

The immunoSEQ Assay, a bias-controlled multiplex PCR, was used to amplify TCRbeta CDR3 regions from genomic DNA. As for the authors' bioinformatics: The number of nucleated cells in each sample was estimated from the amplification of reference gene primers within the assay. Sequence reads were collapsed and filtered to measure the absolute abundance of every unique TCRbeta CDR3 rearrangement. For each sample, productive Simpson clonality was calculated as the square root of Simpson's diversity index over productive rearrangements. Sourced from immuneACCESS, this table was stored by TCRdb with only in-frame sequences that have V and J called. A share of the clones is absent; for the studies checked, an unresolved V gene accounts for under half, and the remainder has no known explanation. V, J and clone size were drawn from that table, and D and trimming were deduced from the DNA. Present in this sample are roughly 340,000 clones, 88% of which were seen just once. About 6.7% of the sample goes to the ten largest clones.

One collaborating source in Seattle enrolled patients while the patients were actively infected and followed the patients over time throughout the course of disease. Whole blood was collected in K2EDTA tubes by collaborating institutions according to the institutions' own protocols. For TCRbeta analysis, collaborators shipped samples in one of three forms: frozen whole blood, isolated PBMCs, or DNA extracted from either of those sample types. With respect to this clone: Its antigen remains unidentified. No clone much larger than this one lies a single base away; base qualities are absent.

The paper's findings and limits, for the study overall: Clinical and demographic metadata were provided uncurated, with the amount varying by source and participant.

CDR1 and CDR2 are drawn from the germline V gene: KGHDR, SFDVKD. The CDR3 contains 13 residues, cysteine and phenylalanine counted. Just CDR3 DNA is preserved here, 39 bases in frame from base 1. The junction shows trimming of 10 bases on V and 7 bases on J, and the gene matches do not reach 7 bases of it. The TCR sequence derives from a woman aged 70 to 79 with COVID-19, enrolled during active disease. The chain couples TRBV24-1 to TRBJ1-5, with 9 bases matching TRBD1. Sample: peripheral blood. The DNA sequence is TGTGCCACTACAGGGGGCGCGGGGCAGCCCCAGCATTTT. Its protein product is CATTGGAGQPQHF.